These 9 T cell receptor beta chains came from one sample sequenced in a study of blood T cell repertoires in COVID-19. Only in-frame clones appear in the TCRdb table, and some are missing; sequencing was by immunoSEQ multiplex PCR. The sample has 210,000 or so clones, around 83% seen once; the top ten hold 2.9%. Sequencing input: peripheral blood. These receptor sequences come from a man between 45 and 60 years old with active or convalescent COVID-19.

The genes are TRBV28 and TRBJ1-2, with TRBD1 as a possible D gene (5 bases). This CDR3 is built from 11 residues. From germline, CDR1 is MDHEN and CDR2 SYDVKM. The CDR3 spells CAIRAVKGYTF. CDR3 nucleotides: TGTGCAATCAGGGCGGTAAAAGGCTACACCTTC.

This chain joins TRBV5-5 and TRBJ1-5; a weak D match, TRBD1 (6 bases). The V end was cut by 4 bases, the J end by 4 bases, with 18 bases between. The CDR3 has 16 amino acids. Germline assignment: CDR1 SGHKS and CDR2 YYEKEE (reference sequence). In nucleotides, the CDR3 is TGTGCCAGCAGCCCCTCCACAGGGCGATTGAATCAGCCCCAGCATTTT. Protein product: CASSPSTGRLNQPQHF.

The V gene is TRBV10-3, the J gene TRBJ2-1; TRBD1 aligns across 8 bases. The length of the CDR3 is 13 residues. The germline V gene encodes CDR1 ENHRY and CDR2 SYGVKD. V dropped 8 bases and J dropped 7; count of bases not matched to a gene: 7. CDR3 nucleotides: TGTGCCATCGGAGGGCAGGGGGCTAATGAGCAGTTCTTC. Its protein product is CAIGGQGANEQFF.

The DNA of the CDR3 is TGTGCCAGCAGTTGGGACAGGGACATGAACACTGAAGCTTTCTTT. The encoded protein is CASSWDRDMNTEAFF. The chain is built from TRBV6-5 and TRBJ1-1; 9 bases align to TRBD1. Germline CDR1 MNHEY, CDR2 SVGAGI. The CDR3 is 15 amino acids. Trimming at V came to 4 bases and at J to 0 bases, leaving 3 bases not matched to a gene.

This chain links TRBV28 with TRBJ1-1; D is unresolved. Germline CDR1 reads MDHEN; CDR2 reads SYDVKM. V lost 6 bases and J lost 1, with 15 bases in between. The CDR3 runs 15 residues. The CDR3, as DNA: TGTGCCAGCAGGCCACTTAATTTGAAGAACACTGAAGCTTTCTTT. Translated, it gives CASRPLNLKNTEAFF.

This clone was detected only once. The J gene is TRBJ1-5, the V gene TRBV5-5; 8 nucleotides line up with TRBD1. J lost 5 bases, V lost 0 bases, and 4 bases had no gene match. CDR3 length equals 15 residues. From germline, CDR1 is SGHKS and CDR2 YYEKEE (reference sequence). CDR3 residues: CASSLAGGDYQPQHF. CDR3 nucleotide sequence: TGTGCCAGCAGCTTGGCAGGGGGCGATTATCAGCCCCAGCATTTT.

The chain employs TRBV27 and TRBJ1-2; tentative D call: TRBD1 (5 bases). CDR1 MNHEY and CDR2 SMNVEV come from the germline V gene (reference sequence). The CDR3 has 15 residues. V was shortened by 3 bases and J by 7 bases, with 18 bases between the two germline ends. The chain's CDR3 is CASSFRSGGWRGYTF. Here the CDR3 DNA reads TGTGCCAGCAGTTTTAGGTCTGGGGGGTGGCGTGGCTACACCTTC.

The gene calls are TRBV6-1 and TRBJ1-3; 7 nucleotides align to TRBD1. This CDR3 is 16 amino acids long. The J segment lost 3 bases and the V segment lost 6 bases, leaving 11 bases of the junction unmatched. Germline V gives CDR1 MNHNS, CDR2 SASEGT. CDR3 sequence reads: CASRETGTAFGNTIYF. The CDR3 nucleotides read TGTGCCAGCAGGGAAACCGGGACAGCATTTGGAAACACCATATATTTT.

As DNA, the CDR3 is TGTGCCAGCAGTCCCGGGGGACAGGCCTACGAGCAGTACTTC. Encoded protein: CASSPGGQAYEQYF. This chain connects TRBV28 to TRBJ2-7; the match to TRBD1 covers 8 bases. The CDR3 extends over 14 amino acids. After removal of 5 bases from V and 2 bases from J, the junction contained 5 bases not matched to a gene. Germline V gives CDR1 MDHEN, CDR2 SYDVKM.